These T cell receptor beta chains were read from a single sample in a study of blood T cell repertoires in COVID-19. Some clones are missing from TCRdb's copy, which holds only in-frame ones; the method was immunoSEQ multiplex PCR. The data show over 130,000 clones, with about 90% seen just once and 10% to 13% held by the top ten. Sequencing was carried out using peripheral blood. The receptor source for this set is a man aged 60 to 69 with active or convalescent COVID-19. CDR3s include the opening cysteine and the closing phenylalanine or tryptophan. The D gene is left open where the match is weak.

d_call j_call v_call cdr3_aa
- TRBJ2-3 TRBV7-3 CASSFGGLTDTQYF
- TRBJ2-5 TRBV2 CASSVGVQETQYF
TRBD2 TRBJ2-1 TRBV7-9 CASSSRARGDNEQFF
TRBD1 TRBJ2-5 TRBV5-4 CASSLVRGRGETQYF
- TRBJ2-2 TRBV12-5 CASATTPRVPGELFF
TRBD1 TRBJ2-7 TRBV28 CASSPHGRQGYEQYF
- TRBJ1-2 TRBV19 CASYAGIYGYTF
- TRBJ2-7 TRBV9 CASSADLASYEQYF
TRBD2 TRBJ2-3 TRBV10-3 CAISESGGRATDTQYF
TRBD2 TRBJ2-7 TRBV6-2/TRBV6-3 CASSFPGLAGVNYEQYF
TRBD2 TRBJ2-3 TRBV6-2/TRBV6-3 CASSYRTSGTDTQYF
TRBD1 TRBJ1-1 TRBV4-2 CASSQDGLQGAKAFF
TRBD2 TRBJ2-3 TRBV11-2 CASSPWTSGRTDTQYF
TRBD2 TRBJ2-1 TRBV9 CASSVLAGLGANEQFF
- TRBJ2-7 TRBV3-1/TRBV3-2 CASSQDRRSSYEQYF
- TRBJ2-2 TRBV18 CASSPRGANTGELFF
- TRBJ2-5 TRBV6-1 CASSVGSGLGQETQYF
- TRBJ2-7 TRBV7-2 CASSLQAGDYEQYF
- TRBJ2-6 TRBV7-8 CASSFDRDFSGANVLTF
- TRBJ1-2 TRBV19 CASSLWGGGYTF
TRBD2 TRBJ2-2 TRBV5-6 CASSFGTLAGKGTGELFF
- TRBJ1-3 TRBV9 CASSDTLIPQGNTIYF
- TRBJ1-1 TRBV12-5 CASGLRGRGSNTEAFF
- TRBJ1-1 TRBV18 CASSATGNTEAFF
TRBD1 TRBJ2-5 TRBV19 CASGTGTALAQETQYF
- TRBJ2-2 TRBV29-1 CSVLTTTTGELFF
- TRBJ2-1 TRBV2 CASSEGRGQNEQFF
TRBD1 TRBJ2-2 TRBV7-3 CASSFSGTGDSGELFF
- TRBJ2-5 TRBV24-1 CATSGLGGETQYF
- TRBJ1-3 TRBV19 CASSIDFEGGSGNTIYF
TRBD1 TRBJ1-5 TRBV7-9 CASSLGTGDYSNQPQHF
TRBD2 TRBJ2-3 TRBV19 CASRPGQVKTSGRLLRADTQYF
TRBD2 TRBJ2-2 TRBV7-9 CASSSFGTSGNTGELFF
- TRBJ1-1 TRBV4-2 CASSQSQTGNTEAFF
- TRBJ2-7 TRBV9 CASSVGAGVYEQYF
- TRBJ1-2 TRBV29-1 CSGGQQGDYGYTF
- TRBJ1-2 TRBV27 CASRQTGTYGYTF
TRBD1 TRBJ1-4 TRBV7-6 CASSFKPGTGDKGEKLFF
TRBD1 TRBJ1-3 TRBV5-1 CASSMAPWTGNTIYF
- TRBJ1-5 TRBV5-5 CASSRAGGNQPQHF
TRBD2 TRBJ2-1 TRBV28 CASIVPGRSGNEQFF
- TRBJ2-3 TRBV5-1 CASSIPGEGTDTQYF
TRBD2 TRBJ2-7 TRBV6-6 CASRLAGATYEQYF
TRBD2 TRBJ2-1 TRBV10-3 CAISEAPTSGRANEQFF
TRBD1 TRBJ1-2 TRBV5-8 CASRLRGSNYGYTF
TRBD1 TRBJ2-2 TRBV28 CASSSYATGERTVGELFF
- TRBJ1-6 TRBV27 CASSSNTKNSPLHF
TRBD2 TRBJ2-1 TRBV5-1 CASSLGPAGGPREQFF